The rows below give T cell receptor beta chains drawn from one sample of a study of blood T cell repertoires in COVID-19. Measured with immunoSEQ multiplex PCR; TCRdb has only the in-frame clones, and not every one. The sample consists of about 270,000 clones, roughly 84% of them appearing once. The sample consisted of peripheral blood. The receptors originated from a young woman with acute or convalescent COVID-19. The CDR3 runs from the conserved cysteine through the conserved F or W. A D gene is named only where the DNA matches it firmly. The size of a clone is reported for some rows only, either as once, few or many, or as a class for expanded clones.

>TRBJ2-2|15|TRBD1|-|TRBV7-2
TGTGCCAGCAGCCCCGGGACAGCGAACACCGGGGAGCTGTTTTTT
CASSPGTANTGELFF
>TRBJ2-7|15|TRBD2|-|TRBV7-9
TGTGCCAGCAGCTTAGTAGCGGGAGGGTTCTACGAGCAGTACTTC
CASSLVAGGFYEQYF
>TRBJ1-6|14|TRBD1|-|TRBV18
TGTGCCAGCTCAAGGGACAGGCTGGATTCACCCCTCCACTTT
CASSRDRLDSPLHF
>TRBJ1-5|14|TRBD1|few|TRBV19
TGTGCCAGTAGTGCGACAGGGGGCGGCCAGCCCCAGCATTTT
CASSATGGGQPQHF
>TRBJ2-1|15|-|-|TRBV5-4
TGTGCCAGCAGCCCCGGGGTGCACCTTTACAATGAGCAGTTCTTC
CASSPGVHLYNEQFF
>TRBJ2-2|16|TRBD1|-|TRBV7-8
TGTGCCAGCAGCCCCAAGATTGGACAGGCCACCGGGGAGCTGTTTTTT
CASSPKIGQATGELFF
>TRBJ2-7|16|-|-|TRBV11-1
TGTGCCAGCAGCCATCGGGTTACTAAGGGACTTTACGAGCAGTACTTC
CASSHRVTKGLYEQYF
>TRBJ2-7|13|-|-|TRBV28
TGTGCCAGCAGTTTATCCCCCCACTCCGAGCAGTACTTC
CASSLSPHSEQYF
>TRBJ2-1|17|TRBD2|-|TRBV28
TGTGCCAGCAGTTTATTTGTTAGGTCGTGGAGCGGGAGAGGGGAGTTCTTC
CASSLFVRSWSGRGEFF
>TRBJ1-4|17|TRBD1|-|TRBV28
TGTGCCAGCAGCCTGGGGGGGACAGGGTGGACGTTAGGGAAACTGTTTTTT
CASSLGGTGWTLGKLFF
>TRBJ2-3|17|-|-|TRBV7-9
TGTGCCAGCAGCTGGATCATGGACAGAAAGAACACAGATACGCAGTATTTT
CASSWIMDRKNTDTQYF
>TRBJ2-7|14|-|-|TRBV5-1
TGCGCCAGCAGCTCGTCCCAGGGACTCGACGAGCAGTACTTC
CASSSSQGLDEQYF
>TRBJ2-1|13|-|-|TRBV28
TGTGCCAGCAGTTTCTCGCGGCACAATGAGCAGTTCTTC
CASSFSRHNEQFF
>TRBJ1-5|16|-|-|TRBV3-1/TRBV3-2
TGTGCCAGCAGCCAAGGTCGCGGGGCTGTGAATCAGCCCCAGCATTTT
CASSQGRGAVNQPQHF
>TRBJ2-7|13|-|-|TRBV24-1
TGTGCCACCAGTGATTCCCAAGCGGTGGGGCAGTACTTC
CATSDSQAVGQYF
>TRBJ2-2|17|TRBD2|-|TRBV7-6
TGTGCCAGCAGCTTCGCCAGCGGGAGGCTGAACACCGGGGAGCTGTTTTTT
CASSFASGRLNTGELFF
>TRBJ2-1|15|TRBD1|-|TRBV25-1
TGTGCCAGCATAGAGCGGGGACAGGGGATGAATGAGCAGTTCTTC
CASIERGQGMNEQFF
>TRBJ1-1|14|-|-|TRBV25-1
TGTGCCAGCAGCCCAGACAGGAGAAACACTGAAGCTTTCTTT
CASSPDRRNTEAFF
>TRBJ1-6|15|TRBD1|-|TRBV5-4
TGTGCCAGCAGCTTGGAGCAGGGGGGAAATTCACCCCTCCACTTT
CASSLEQGGNSPLHF
>TRBJ2-2|15|-|-|TRBV9
TGTGCCAGCAGCGAGGGAGACGGGAACACCGGGGAGCTGTTTTTT
CASSEGDGNTGELFF
>TRBJ2-1|14|-|once|TRBV4-3
TGCGCCAGCAGCCAAGATTCTGGCCAAGGAGGGCAGTTCTTC
CASSQDSGQGGQFF
>TRBJ1-2|13|-|-|TRBV7-9
TGTGCCAGCAGCCGTCAGGGCACTTATGGCTACACCTTC
CASSRQGTYGYTF
>TRBJ1-5|15|-|-|TRBV19
TGTGCCAGTAGTCTACAGGGCCGGGGCAATCAGCCCCAGCATTTT
CASSLQGRGNQPQHF
>TRBJ2-1|16|-|-|TRBV7-2
TGTGCCAGCAGCTTAGCGCGAGGCGGCACCTACAATGAGCAGTTCTTC
CASSLARGGTYNEQFF
>TRBJ2-7|14|-|few|TRBV11-3
TGTGCCAGCAGCTTAGACGGTACCTCCTACGAGCAGTACTTC
CASSLDGTSYEQYF
>TRBJ2-7|21|TRBD1|-|TRBV6-2/TRBV6-3
TGTGCCAGCAGTTACTCGATAGAAGGCGGGGACAGGGGGTTCCCCAGCTACGAGCAGTACTTC
CASSYSIEGGDRGFPSYEQYF
>TRBJ1-5|14|-|-|TRBV30
TGTGCCTGGGGCCGGCCAGGGGGCAATCAGCCCCAGCATTTT
CAWGRPGGNQPQHF
>TRBJ2-7|13|-|few|TRBV19
TGTGCCAGTAGGTCCACAGGGACCTACGAGCAGTACTTC
CASRSTGTYEQYF
>TRBJ2-7|15|TRBD2|-|TRBV7-8
TGTGCCAGCAGCTTAGTAGGGCGGGAGTCCCCCGAGCAGTACTTC
CASSLVGRESPEQYF
>TRBJ1-2|12|-|-|TRBV28
TGTGCCAGCAGCACCCCAGGGTTTGGCTACACCTTC
CASSTPGFGYTF
>TRBJ2-7|12|-|-|TRBV27
TGTGCCAGCAGTAAGGCGGGATCAGGGCAGTACTTC
CASSKAGSGQYF
>TRBJ2-3|15|-|-|TRBV7-6
TGTGCCAGCAGCCCTTGGCGGGACTCCCCGGATACGCAGTATTTT
CASSPWRDSPDTQYF
>TRBJ2-7|15|-|-|TRBV6-5
TGTGCCAGCAGTTACGGGCTAGCGCGTTCCTACGAGCAGTACTTC
CASSYGLARSYEQYF
>TRBJ2-1|15|-|-|TRBV18
TGTGCCAGCTCACCCTTGACAAGCTCCTACAATGAGCAGTTCTTC
CASSPLTSSYNEQFF
>TRBJ2-7|17|TRBD1|-|TRBV7-9
TGTGCCAGCAGCTGGGTCGGGACAGGTAGAATTAACTACGAGCAGTACTTC
CASSWVGTGRINYEQYF
>TRBJ2-3|17|TRBD1|-|TRBV15
TGTGCCACCAGCAGAGCGATTCCGGGACAGATTAAGTATACGCAGTATTTT
CATSRAIPGQIKYTQYF
>TRBJ1-1|16|TRBD1|-|TRBV7-6
TGTGCCAGCAGCTATGGACAGGGGAAACTGAACACTGAAGCTTTCTTT
CASSYGQGKLNTEAFF
>TRBJ1-6|13|TRBD1|-|TRBV11-2
TGTGCCAGCAGCTTGACAGGGGAATCACCCCTCCACTTT
CASSLTGESPLHF
>TRBJ2-3|16|-|-|TRBV11-2
TGTGCCAGCAGCCTTAGACTAGTTCTTAGCACAGATACGCAGTATTTT
CASSLRLVLSTDTQYF
>TRBJ1-2|15|TRBD1|-|TRBV5-1
TGCGCCAGCAGAATACAGACAGGGGAGTCCTATGGCTACACCTTC
CASRIQTGESYGYTF
>TRBJ2-7|15|-|few|TRBV28
TGTGCCAGCAGTTTTTCGCTACCTTACTCCTATGAGCAGTACTTC
CASSFSLPYSYEQYF
>TRBJ1-1|12|-|once|TRBV28
TGTGCCAGCAGTACGGAGGACAGTAGAGCTTTCTTT
CASSTEDSRAFF
>TRBJ2-1|13|-|-|TRBV7-9
TGTGCCAGCAGCTTAGGCGCCAACAATGAGCAGTTCTTC
CASSLGANNEQFF
>TRBJ2-7|15|TRBD2|-|TRBV7-9
TGTGCCAGCAGTTTCATGGGACTACGTCCCTCCGAGCAGTACTTC
CASSFMGLRPSEQYF